These 27 T cell receptor beta chains were sequenced from one sample in a study of T cells in localized non-small cell lung cancer. Only in-frame clones appear in the TCRdb table, and some are missing; sequencing was by immunoSEQ multiplex PCR. The profile covers about 52,000 clones, with around 87% appearing a single time and approximately 15% taken by the ten largest. This sample comprised PBMCs, obtained before any cancer treatment. The source of these receptors is a female donor with stage II lung adenocarcinoma.

This clone was detected once. This chain uses TRBV4-1 with TRBJ1-3; 8 nucleotides agree with TRBD1. J gave up 0 bases and V 4 bases, and 5 bases lay outside the gene matches. The CDR3 spans 16 residues. Germline values: CDR1 MGHRA, CDR2 YSYEKL. CDR3 DNA sequence: TGCGCCAGCAGCCCCGGACAGGGACTCTCTGGAAACACCATATATTTT. It is translated as CASSPGQGLSGNTIYF.

The chain couples TRBV11-2 to TRBJ1-3, with D perhaps TRBD1 (5 bases). V was shortened by 2 bases and J by 4 bases, with 24 bases between the two germline ends. The length of the CDR3 is 19 residues. The germline gives CDR1 SGHAT, CDR2 FQNNGV. This CDR3 reads CASSLSGTGVAGRGNTIYF. As DNA, the CDR3 is TGTGCCAGCAGCTTATCAGGGACCGGGGTCGCGGGTCGAGGAAACACCATATATTTT.

The V call is TRBV5-4, the J call TRBJ2-5; 7 bases map to TRBD1. The CDR3 length is 14 residues. Per germline, CDR1 SGHNT and CDR2 YYREEE (reference sequence). The V and J ends lost 4 bases and 4 bases, in that order; junction bases with no gene match: 7. The CDR3 loop reads CASSPLQGIETQYF. In nucleotides, the CDR3 is TGTGCCAGCAGCCCGTTACAGGGGATAGAGACCCAGTACTTC.

The gene calls are TRBV9 and TRBJ2-7; TRBD1 agrees at 7 bases. The length of the CDR3 is 15 residues. With 0 bases clipped from V and 0 bases from J, the junction kept 3 bases outside the gene matches. Germline assignment: CDR1 SGDLS and CDR2 YYNGEE. The CDR3 here is CASSVGQGASYEQYF. In DNA, the CDR3 is TGTGCCAGCAGCGTAGGACAGGGCGCCTCCTACGAGCAGTACTTC.

This clone was found once. The chain is built from TRBV5-1 and TRBJ1-1; a possible D gene is TRBD1 (6 bases). This CDR3 region has 16 residues. The germline CDR1 and CDR2 sequences are SGHRS and YFSETQ. V was pared by 4 bases and J by 4 bases, with 20 bases between. CDR3 amino acids: CASSQNPGAGRTEAFF. The DNA of the CDR3 is TGCGCCAGCAGCCAAAATCCGGGGGCGGGGCGCACTGAAGCTTTCTTT.

V is TRBV10-1 and J is TRBJ2-1; possibly TRBD1 or TRBD2 for D (5 bases each). The germline V gene encodes CDR1 WNHNN and CDR2 SYGVQD (reference sequence). Trimming pared 1 base from V and 1 base from J, leaving 8 bases between. This CDR3 comprises 15 residues. The CDR3 DNA reads TGCGCCAGCAGTGAGTGGGGGATATCCTACAATGAGCAGTTCTTC. This codes for CASSEWGISYNEQFF.

The rearrangement links TRBV10-3 to TRBJ2-5; D tentatively fits TRBD1 or TRBD2 (5 bases each). V dropped 2 bases and J dropped 5 bases, with 12 bases sitting between them. This CDR3 contains 14 residues. Germline V gene sequence: CDR1 ENHRY, CDR2 SYGVKD. The CDR3 region is CAISEPGAEETQYF. CDR3 in DNA: TGTGCCATCAGTGAGCCCGGGGCTGAGGAGACCCAGTACTTC.

With regard to this clone: One end of the junction is discordant with germline, which a read error may explain. V gene TRBV9 combines with J gene TRBJ1-2; no definite D call. The CDR3 is made up of 14 amino acids. Germline CDR1 reads SGDLS; CDR2 reads YYNGEE. The CDR3 coding sequence is TGTGCCAGCAGCGTATTGGGGTCGGTTAGTTACGCCGCCTTC. Amino acids: CASSVLGSVSYAAF.

V gene TRBV11-2 combines with J gene TRBJ2-7; possible D gene TRBD2, 6 bases. Trimming took off 3 bases at V and 5 bases at J, with 14 bases between the two ends. CDR3 length equals 14 residues. The germline gives CDR1 SGHAT, CDR2 FQNNGV. This CDR3 is CASSLVAVYDEQYF. CDR3 coding DNA: TGTGCCAGCAGCTTGGTAGCGGTTTACGACGAGCAGTACTTC.

The chain joins TRBV5-1 to TRBJ1-2, with 9 bases fitting TRBD1. Trimming removed 1 base from V and 4 bases from J; junction bases left unmatched: 8. CDR1 SGHRS and CDR2 YFSETQ come from the germline V gene. The CDR3 totals 16 residues. The chain's CDR3 is CASSLTGGASLYGYTF. Here the CDR3 DNA reads TGCGCCAGCAGCTTGACAGGGGGCGCTTCCCTCTATGGCTACACCTTC.

CDR3: CASSVQETQYF. The CDR3 nucleotides read TGCGCCAGCAGCGTACAAGAGACCCAGTACTTC. This rearrangement joins TRBV5-1 to TRBJ2-5; D ambiguous. CDR1 is SGHRS, CDR2 YFSETQ, per germline. This CDR3 is built from 11 residues. V shed 4 bases and J shed 2 bases, with 3 bases lying between them.

This chain links TRBV5-1 with TRBJ2-2; no firm D call. CDR3 size: 15 residues. From germline, CDR1 is SGHRS and CDR2 YFSETQ. Trimming removed 0 bases at V and 2 bases at J, with 8 bases between. This chain's CDR3 is CASSLAFGNTGELFF. The CDR3 DNA reads as TGCGCCAGCAGCTTGGCCTTTGGCAACACCGGGGAGCTGTTTTTT.

The rearrangement joins TRBV2 to TRBJ1-1; no clear D gene. V lost 4 bases to trimming and J lost 5 bases, with 23 bases between them. CDR1 is SNHLY, CDR2 FYNNEI, per germline. The CDR3 extends over 17 amino acids. The CDR3 protein is CASSVPVDRPGVTEAFF. The DNA for the CDR3 is TGTGCCAGCAGTGTGCCCGTTGATAGGCCTGGAGTGACTGAAGCTTTCTTT.

V is TRBV27 and J is TRBJ1-1; 11 bases agree with TRBD1. Losses at the gene ends were 0 bases for V and 6 bases for J; bases not matched to a gene: 3. CDR1 is MNHEY, CDR2 SMNVEV, per germline (reference sequence). The CDR3 consists of 15 residues. The CDR3 here is CASSLSRDRGAEAFF. The DNA of the CDR3 is TGTGCCAGCAGTTTATCCCGGGACAGGGGGGCTGAAGCTTTCTTT.

This chain uses TRBV5-1 with TRBJ2-7; 9 positions agree with TRBD1. V was clipped by 2 bases and J by 5 bases; unmatched bases: 8. The germline gives CDR1 SGHRS, CDR2 YFSETQ. This CDR3 spans 15 amino acids. In DNA form, the CDR3 reads TGCGCCAGCAGCTTCCAGGGACAGGGATCGAACGAGCAGTACTTC. It codes for CASSFQGQGSNEQYF.

The chain employs TRBV9 and TRBJ2-7, with a possible D match to TRBD2 (5 bases). V gave up 4 bases and J gave up 0 bases, with 11 bases separating them. Germline V lookup: CDR1 SGDLS, CDR2 YYNGEE. The CDR3 sequence is 14 residues long. In DNA form, the CDR3 reads TGTGCCAGCAGCCCAACTAGGACCTCCTACGAGCAGTACTTC. As protein: CASSPTRTSYEQYF.

The chain employs TRBV6-1 and TRBJ2-5, with a weak D call TRBD1 (6 bases). The germline CDR1 and CDR2 sequences are MNHNS and SASEGT. The CDR3 is 15 residues long. Trimming removed 6 bases at V and 1 base at J, with 15 bases between. The CDR3 here is CASRPPWGPQETQYF. DNA of the CDR3: TGTGCCAGCAGACCTCCGTGGGGGCCCCAAGAGACCCAGTACTTC.

J is TRBJ1-2 and V is TRBV11-2; D not certain. CDR1 is SGHAT, CDR2 FQNNGV, per germline. V lost 5 bases, J lost 10 bases, and 14 bases lay in between. The CDR3 has 12 amino acids. CDR3 DNA: TGTGCCAGCAGCCCAGACCCGTTCATCTACACCTTC. Amino acid sequence: CASSPDPFIYTF. The whole variable domain, remainder taken from reference TRBV11-2 and TRBJ1-2, is EAGVAQSPRYKIIEKRQSVAFWCNPISGHATLYWYQQILGQGPKLLIQFQNNGVVDDSQLPKDRFSAERLKGVDSTLKIQPAKLEDSAVYLCASSPDPFIYTFGSGTRLTVV.

J is TRBJ2-3 and V is TRBV5-4; TRBD1 matches at 9 bases. Germline CDR1 is SGHNT and CDR2 is YYREEE (reference sequence). The CDR3 has 14 residues. Trimming cost V 3 bases and J 3 bases; bases outside gene matches: 2. In nucleotides, the CDR3 is TGTGCCAGCAGCTGGGGACAGGGAACAGATACGCAGTATTTT. The encoded protein is CASSWGQGTDTQYF.

V gene TRBV4-1 combines with J gene TRBJ1-4; 7 bases map to TRBD1. The CDR3 contains 15 residues. The V gene's germline CDR1 is MGHRA and CDR2 YSYEKL. With 0 bases clipped from V and 3 bases from J, the junction kept 1 base outside the gene matches. The CDR3 DNA sequence: TGCGCCAGCAGCCAAGACGGGACAGCTAATGAAAAACTGTTTTTT. Encoded protein: CASSQDGTANEKLFF.

This clone was counted once. This chain uses TRBV6-5 with TRBJ1-1; D unresolved. The V end was cut by 8 bases, the J end by 10 bases, with 14 bases between. This CDR3 is 11 amino acids long. The V gene's germline CDR1 is MNHEY and CDR2 SVGAGI. The CDR3 is CASEENVRAFF. In nucleotides, the CDR3 is TGTGCCAGCGAAGAGAACGTAAGAGCTTTCTTT.

The J gene is TRBJ1-1, the V gene TRBV27, with D tentatively TRBD1 (5 bases). CDR3 length: 14 residues. Trimming removed 6 bases from V and 4 bases from J, with 15 bases in between. Germline V CDR1 and CDR2: MNHEY, SMNVEV (reference sequence). CDR3 coding DNA: TGTGCCAGCAGCCCCGGGACTACTGTCACTGAAGCTTTCTTT. Translating it yields CASSPGTTVTEAFF.

The chain has TRBV5-4 and TRBJ2-5, with TRBD2 identical over 8 bases. V dropped 4 bases and J dropped 5; count of bases not matched to a gene: 13. Germline V gene data show CDR1 as SGHNT and CDR2 as YYREEE (reference sequence). The CDR3 has 16 amino acids. CDR3 sequence reads: CASSATTGGQGETQYF. The DNA for the CDR3 is TGTGCCAGCAGCGCTACAACGGGGGGGCAGGGCGAGACCCAGTACTTC.

The V call is TRBV30, the J call TRBJ2-7, with D maybe TRBD2 (6 bases). Trimming shortened V by 5 bases and J by 3 bases, and 17 bases separated the two germline ends. The CDR3 totals 14 residues. Germline V CDR1 and CDR2: GTSNPN, SVGIG (reference sequence). As DNA, the CDR3 is TGTGCCTGGGACCGATGGGGGGTCAACTACGAGCAGTACTTC. Amino acids: CAWDRWGVNYEQYF.

The chain has TRBV29-1 and TRBJ2-7; no definite D call. V lost 4 bases and J lost 2, with 6 bases in between. The CDR3 runs to 11 residues. Germline-derived CDR1 and CDR2 are SQVTM and ANQGSEA. CDR3: CSVARTYEQYF. The CDR3 bases are TGCAGCGTTGCCCGGACCTACGAGCAGTACTTC.

This chain joins TRBV19 and TRBJ1-2, with 7 bases that match TRBD1. The germline V gene encodes CDR1 LNHDA and CDR2 SQIVND (reference sequence). V shed 5 bases and J 4 bases; nucleotides not matched to a gene: 13. The CDR3 contains 16 residues. The CDR3 protein is CASSASSNRDSYGYTF. CDR3 sequence (DNA): TGTGCCAGTAGTGCATCCTCCAACCGGGACAGCTATGGCTACACCTTC.

This rearrangement joins TRBV10-2 to TRBJ2-5; weak D call: TRBD2 (5 bases). CDR3 size: 13 residues. Germline lookup yields CDR1 WSHSY and CDR2 SAAADI. Trimming shortened V by 6 bases and J by 1 base, and 9 bases separated the two germline ends. CDR3 DNA sequence: TGCGCCAGCAGAATCGCGGGCCAAGAGACCCAGTACTTC. Translating gives CASRIAGQETQYF.